This passage covers 27 T cell receptor beta chains from one sample sequenced in a study of neoadjuvant anti-PD-1 for oral cavity cancer. Repertoires were generated with immunoSEQ multiplex PCR, while TCRdb's copy carries only in-frame clones and drops some. The profile shows roughly 14,000 clones, about 70% of them singletons. Source: PBMCs, taken before nivolumab (anti-PD-1) treatment. These receptors all come from a person aged 35 to 85 with oral cavity squamous cell carcinoma.

The chain joins TRBV4-1 to TRBJ2-2, with 9 bases that match TRBD1. Germline CDR1 MGHRA, CDR2 YSYEKL. Losses at the gene ends were 6 bases for V and 5 bases for J; bases not matched to a gene: 4. CDR3 length: 14 amino acids. The CDR3 sequence: CASRGQGRTGELFF. CDR3 coding DNA: TGCGCCAGCAGAGGACAGGGGCGGACCGGGGAGCTGTTTTTT.

The genes are TRBV12-5 and TRBJ2-1, with TRBD2 matching 9 bases. The CDR3 runs 14 residues. V shed 4 bases, J shed 9 bases, and the junction held 7 bases outside the gene matches. Germline lookup yields CDR1 LGHNT and CDR2 FRNRAP. The CDR3 DNA sequence: TGTGCTAGTGGTTCCGGACTAGCGACGGGTGAGCAGTTCTTC. It codes for CASGSGLATGEQFF.

The chain couples TRBV27 to TRBJ2-7, with TRBD2 matching 7 bases. This CDR3 spans 14 amino acids. Germline trimming cut 5 bases from V and 5 bases from J; bases unmatched to any gene: 9. Germline CDR1 and CDR2: MNHEY and SMNVEV (reference sequence). CDR3 residues: CASSTRGLSDEQYF. CDR3 sequence (DNA): TGTGCCAGCAGTACGCGGGGGTTGTCTGACGAGCAGTACTTC.

The chain carries TRBV28 and TRBJ2-3; 12 nucleotides match TRBD2. CDR3 length: 17 amino acids. The V segment lost 6 bases and the J segment 3 bases; nucleotides outside the gene matches: 10. Per germline, CDR1 MDHEN and CDR2 SYDVKM. Here the CDR3 reads CASSLPTSGRRTDTQYF. The CDR3 region has the DNA TGTGCCAGCAGCCTACCTACTAGCGGGAGGAGAACAGATACGCAGTATTTT.

The chain combines TRBV6-4 with TRBJ2-3; D might be TRBD2 (7 bases). Germline CDR1 is MRHNA and CDR2 is SNTAGT. The V end lost 3 bases, the J end lost 5 bases, and 12 bases lay between the germline ends. CDR3 length equals 14 residues. The CDR3 loop reads CASSEGGAIDTQYF. CDR3 DNA sequence: TGTGCCAGCAGTGAGGGGGGGGCTATAGATACGCAGTATTTT.

This clone was counted between two and nine times. The rearrangement joins TRBV5-3 to TRBJ1-4; the match to TRBD1 covers 7 bases. TRBV5-3 is given ORF status, its function remaining uncertain. This CDR3 is built from 17 residues. V lost 3 bases to trimming and J lost 7 bases; unmatched junction nucleotides: 15. CDR3 sequence reads: CARSSFHDRAVGEKLFF. The CDR3 nucleotides read TGTGCCAGAAGCTCCTTCCACGACAGGGCGGTGGGTGAAAAACTGTTTTTT.

This chain links TRBV15 with TRBJ2-7; 11 bases are a match to TRBD2. The germline CDR1 and CDR2 sequences are LNHNV and YYDKDF (reference sequence). The length of the CDR3 is 17 residues. Losses at the gene ends were 0 bases for V and 2 bases for J; bases not matched to a gene: 6. The CDR3 nucleotides read TGTGCCACCAGCAGAGATGTACTAGCGGGGGAGACCTACGAGCAGTACTTC. Its protein is CATSRDVLAGETYEQYF.

This chain uses TRBV5-5 with TRBJ1-3; D unclear. Looked up from germline, CDR1 is SGHKS and CDR2 is YYEKEE (reference sequence). The CDR3 covers 14 residues. With 5 bases removed from V and 4 bases from J, the gap between germline ends came to 13 bases. Here the CDR3 DNA reads TGTGCCAGCAGGGTCGAGCCGAGGGGAAACACCATATATTTT. Translation: CASRVEPRGNTIYF.

The chain links TRBV6-5 to TRBJ2-3, with D possibly being TRBD1 (6 bases). Per the germline V gene, CDR1 is MNHEY and CDR2 is SVGAGI. The CDR3 has 15 amino acids. V was clipped by 2 bases and J by 5 bases, with 14 bases between them. CDR3 coding DNA: TGTGCCAGCAGTTACACAGGGCGGGTTAGAGATACGCAGTATTTT. Translation: CASSYTGRVRDTQYF.

The rearrangement links TRBV2 to TRBJ1-2, with D perhaps matching TRBD1 (5 bases). V was trimmed by 6 bases and J by 8 bases, leaving 16 bases between them. This CDR3 comprises 13 residues. CDR1 and CDR2 (germline): SNHLY, FYNNEI. CDR3 sequence: CASSAGLRQGYTF. CDR3 in DNA: TGTGCCAGCAGCGCGGGGCTCCGGCAAGGCTACACCTTC.

The chain is built from TRBV2 and TRBJ1-2; 7 nucleotides align to TRBD1. Trimming removed 4 bases from V and 1 base from J; junction bases left unmatched: 6. The CDR3 spans 15 residues. Per the germline V gene, CDR1 is SNHLY and CDR2 is FYNNEI. The CDR3 region has the DNA TGTGCCAGCAGTGGGGGACAGCGTGTTAACTATGGCTACACCTTC. Its translation: CASSGGQRVNYGYTF.

V usage is TRBV30 and J usage is TRBJ2-7; D is perhaps TRBD1 (6 bases). Looked up from germline, CDR1 is GTSNPN and CDR2 is SVGIG (reference sequence). The germline V and J ends were trimmed by 2 bases and 3 bases, with 26 bases remaining between them. The CDR3 is made up of 18 amino acids. The CDR3 sequence: CAWSYQGKVSLADYEQYF. The DNA of the CDR3 is TGTGCCTGGAGTTATCAGGGGAAGGTCTCCCTGGCGGACTACGAGCAGTACTTC.

V and J are TRBV10-1 and TRBJ1-2; D is uncertain. The V end was cut by 0 bases, the J end by 9 bases, with 14 bases between. The CDR3 is 14 amino acids. Germline V gene sequence: CDR1 WNHNN, CDR2 SYGVQD (reference sequence). CDR3 residues: CASSESKRADSYTF. The CDR3, as DNA: TGCGCCAGCAGTGAGTCGAAAAGGGCTGATAGCTACACCTTC.

The chain employs TRBV5-1 and TRBJ2-5; D is tentatively TRBD1 or TRBD2 (5 bases each). CDR3 size: 14 residues. V was shortened by 0 bases and J by 4 bases, with 10 bases between the two germline ends. From germline, CDR1 is SGHRS and CDR2 YFSETQ. CDR3 in DNA: TGCGCCAGCAGCTTGGGAAGGGGAGCAGAGACCCAGTACTTC. This translates into CASSLGRGAETQYF.

The chain carries TRBV5-4 and TRBJ1-1; D is undetermined. The germline V and J ends were trimmed by 0 bases and 5 bases, with 11 bases remaining between them. CDR3 length equals 14 residues. The germline V gene encodes CDR1 SGHNT and CDR2 YYREEE (reference sequence). CDR3 in amino acids: CASSLEGTGTEAFF. The CDR3 coding sequence is TGTGCCAGCAGCTTGGAGGGAACGGGAACTGAAGCTTTCTTT. The entire variable domain, with the rest obtained from reference TRBV5-4 and TRBJ1-1, is as follows: ETGVTQSPTHLIKTRGQQVTLRCSSQSGHNTVSWYQQALGQGPQFIFQYYREEENGRGNFPPRFSGLQFPNYSSELNVNALELDDSALYLCASSLEGTGTEAFFGQGTRLTVV.

This clone has only a few counts. V and J are TRBV28 and TRBJ2-7, with a possible D match to TRBD2 (6 bases). Germline values: CDR1 MDHEN, CDR2 SYDVKM. The V gene lost 5 bases and the J gene lost 0 bases, with 14 bases spanning the gap. CDR3 length: 15 residues. The CDR3 reads CASSLTGLTSYEQYF. The DNA for the CDR3 is TGTGCCAGCAGTCTAACGGGACTGACCTCCTACGAGCAGTACTTC. Full variable domain (missing parts from reference TRBV28 and TRBJ2-7): DVKVTQSSRYLVKRTGEKVFLECVQDMDHENMFWYRQDPGLGLRLIYFSYDVKMKEKGDIPEGYSVSREKKERFSLILESASTNQTSMYLCASSLTGLTSYEQYFGPGTRLTVT.

The rearrangement links TRBV9 to TRBJ2-3; a weak D match, TRBD2 (5 bases). CDR1 SGDLS and CDR2 YYNGEE come from the germline V gene. V lost 0 bases to trimming and J lost 7 bases, with 12 bases between them. The CDR3 has 14 amino acids. CDR3 residues: CASSVATTGNTQYF. As DNA, the CDR3 is TGTGCCAGCAGCGTAGCTACCACCGGGAATACGCAGTATTTT.

The chain couples TRBV11-2 to TRBJ2-1, with a possible D match to TRBD1 (7 bases). Trimming stripped 8 bases from V and 7 bases from J, with 18 bases between. Germline V lookup: CDR1 SGHAT, CDR2 FQNNGV. The CDR3 runs to 14 residues. The CDR3 nucleotides read TGTGCCAGCGCGGGGCAGGGGGTTAAAAATGAGCAGTTCTTC. It codes for CASAGQGVKNEQFF. Full variable domain (missing parts from reference TRBV11-2 and TRBJ2-1): EAGVAQSPRYKIIEKRQSVAFWCNPISGHATLYWYQQILGQGPKLLIQFQNNGVVDDSQLPKDRFSAERLKGVDSTLKIQPAKLEDSAVYLCASAGQGVKNEQFFGPGTRLTVL.

This clone has only a few counts. The chain carries TRBV4-1 and TRBJ1-4, with 7 nucleotides matching TRBD1. Trimming took 0 bases from V and 4 from J; bases not matched to a gene: 2. The CDR3 spans 15 residues. The germline CDR1 and CDR2 sequences are MGHRA and YSYEKL. The CDR3 DNA reads as TGCGCCAGCAGCCAAGATAACAGGGGTAATGAAAAACTGTTTTTT. As protein: CASSQDNRGNEKLFF.

This chain uses TRBV14 with TRBJ1-1; possible D gene TRBD1, 5 bases. From germline, CDR1 is SGHDN and CDR2 FVKESK. Trimming removed 4 bases at V and 4 bases at J, with 16 bases between. The CDR3 runs to 15 residues. As DNA, the CDR3 is TGTGCCAGCAGCCTCAAACGGGGCAGGGTCACTGAAGCTTTCTTT. Protein: CASSLKRGRVTEAFF.

J is TRBJ2-3 and V is TRBV30; TRBD1 or TRBD2 may be the D gene (6 bases each). This CDR3 contains 14 residues. Trimming cost V 8 bases and J 1 base, with 16 bases left between them. The germline V gene encodes CDR1 GTSNPN and CDR2 SVGIG (reference sequence). CDR3: CAITPGAGTDTQYF. As DNA, the CDR3 is TGTGCCATAACCCCGGGGGCCGGCACAGATACGCAGTATTTT.

This chain links TRBV7-9 with TRBJ2-6; 12 bases line up with TRBD1. Germline V CDR1 and CDR2: SEHNR, FQNEAQ (reference sequence). The J segment lost 0 bases and the V segment lost 5 bases, leaving 8 bases of the junction unmatched. This CDR3 comprises 19 residues. The CDR3 sequence is CASSQIPGQGASGANVLTF. The DNA of the CDR3 is TGTGCCAGCAGCCAGATCCCGGGACAGGGGGCCTCTGGGGCCAACGTCCTGACTTTC.

The V call is TRBV19, the J call TRBJ1-3; D is unresolved. Germline-derived CDR1 and CDR2 are LNHDA and SQIVND (reference sequence). The CDR3 is 13 amino acids. Trimming left V 5 bases short and J 1 base short, with 6 bases between. The CDR3 nucleotides are TGTGCCAGTAGTGCTCAATCTGGAAACACCATATATTTT. Its translation: CASSAQSGNTIYF.

The rearrangement links TRBV6-6 to TRBJ2-7; D not certain. The length of the CDR3 is 11 residues. Trimming left V 4 bases short and J 0 bases short, with 1 base between. The germline CDR1 and CDR2 sequences are MNHNY and SVGAGI (reference sequence). The CDR3: CASSFSYEQYF. CDR3 bases: TGTGCCAGCAGTTTCTCCTACGAGCAGTACTTC.

The chain joins TRBV7-2 to TRBJ1-2; D is unresolved. The CDR3 contains 13 residues. Trimming left V 1 base short and J 3 bases short, with 6 bases between. CDR1 SGHTA and CDR2 FQGNSA come from the germline V gene. CDR3 nucleotides: TGTGCCAGCAGCTTAGTACAGCACTATGGCTACACCTTC. Its translation: CASSLVQHYGYTF.

This clone was seen once. This chain connects TRBV5-1 to TRBJ1-1; no clear D. The CDR3 consists of 13 residues. Trimming removed 5 bases from V and 2 bases from J, with 10 bases in between. The germline CDR1 and CDR2 sequences are SGHRS and YFSETQ. CDR3 protein: CASRGLANTEAFF. CDR3 bases: TGCGCCAGCAGAGGTTTGGCCAACACTGAAGCTTTCTTT.

This clone was recorded a few times. The V gene is TRBV18, the J gene TRBJ1-5; the D gene is possibly TRBD1 (5 bases). CDR3 length equals 15 residues. V was shortened by 2 bases and J by 3 bases, with 11 bases between the two germline ends. Germline V gene data show CDR1 as KGHSH and CDR2 as LQKENI. CDR3 amino acids: CASSPSPQANQPQHF. As DNA, the CDR3 is TGTGCCAGCTCACCAAGTCCACAGGCCAATCAGCCCCAGCATTTT.